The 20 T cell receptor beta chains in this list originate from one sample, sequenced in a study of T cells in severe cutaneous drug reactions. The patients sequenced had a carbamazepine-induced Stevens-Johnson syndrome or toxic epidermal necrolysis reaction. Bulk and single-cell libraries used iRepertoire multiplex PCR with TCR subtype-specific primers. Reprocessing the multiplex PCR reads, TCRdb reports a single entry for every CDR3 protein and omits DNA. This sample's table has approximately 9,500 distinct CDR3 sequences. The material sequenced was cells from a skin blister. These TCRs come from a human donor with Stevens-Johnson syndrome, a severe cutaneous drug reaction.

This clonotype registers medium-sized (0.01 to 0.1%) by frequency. CDR3: CSAERNTGSSYEQYF. The chain uses TRBV20-1 and TRBJ2-7. The CDR3 is 15 amino acids. The germline V gene encodes CDR1 DFQATT and CDR2 SNEGSKA (reference sequence).

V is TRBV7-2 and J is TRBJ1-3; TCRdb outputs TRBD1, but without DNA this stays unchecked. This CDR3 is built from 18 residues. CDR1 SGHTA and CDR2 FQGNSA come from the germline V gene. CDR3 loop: CASSLVGTGLGSGNTIYF.

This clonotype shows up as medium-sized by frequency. This chain's CDR3 is CSPRGAARETQYF. The chain employs TRBV20-1 and TRBJ2-5; the D gene TCRdb calls, TRBD2, cannot be checked with no DNA. This CDR3 is 13 amino acids long. CDR1 and CDR2 (germline): DFQATT, SNEGSKA (reference sequence).

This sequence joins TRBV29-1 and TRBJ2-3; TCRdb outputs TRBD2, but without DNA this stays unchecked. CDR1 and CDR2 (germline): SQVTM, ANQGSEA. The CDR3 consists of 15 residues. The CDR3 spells CSVDLTSASTDTQYF.

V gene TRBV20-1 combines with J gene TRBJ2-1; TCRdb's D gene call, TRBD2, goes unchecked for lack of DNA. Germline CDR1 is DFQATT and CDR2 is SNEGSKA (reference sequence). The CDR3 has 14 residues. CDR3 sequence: CSAPVEGWYNEQFF.

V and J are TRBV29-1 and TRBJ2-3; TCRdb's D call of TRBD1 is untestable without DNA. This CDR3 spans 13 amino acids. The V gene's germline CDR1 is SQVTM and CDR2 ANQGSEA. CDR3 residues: CSVGGRGTDTQYF.

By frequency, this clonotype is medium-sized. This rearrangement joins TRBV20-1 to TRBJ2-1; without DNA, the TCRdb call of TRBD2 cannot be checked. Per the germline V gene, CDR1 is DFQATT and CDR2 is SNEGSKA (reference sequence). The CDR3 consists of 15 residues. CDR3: CSVEIPGLAGDWPFF.

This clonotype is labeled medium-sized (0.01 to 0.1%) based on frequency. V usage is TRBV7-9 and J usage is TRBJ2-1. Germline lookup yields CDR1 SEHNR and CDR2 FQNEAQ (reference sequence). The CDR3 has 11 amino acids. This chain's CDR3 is CASPHGHEQFF.

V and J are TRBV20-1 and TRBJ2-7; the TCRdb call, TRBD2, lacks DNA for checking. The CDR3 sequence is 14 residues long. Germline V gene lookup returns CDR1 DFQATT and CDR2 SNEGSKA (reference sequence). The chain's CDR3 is CSARRGSGSYEQYF.

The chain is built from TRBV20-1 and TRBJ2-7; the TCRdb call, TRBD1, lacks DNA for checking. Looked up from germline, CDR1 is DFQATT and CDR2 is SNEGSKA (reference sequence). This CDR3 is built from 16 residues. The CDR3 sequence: CSAREGGGGYSYEQYF.

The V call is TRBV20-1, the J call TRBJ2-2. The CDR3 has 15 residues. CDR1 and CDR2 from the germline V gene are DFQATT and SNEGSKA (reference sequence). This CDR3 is CSAAPGLANTGELFF.

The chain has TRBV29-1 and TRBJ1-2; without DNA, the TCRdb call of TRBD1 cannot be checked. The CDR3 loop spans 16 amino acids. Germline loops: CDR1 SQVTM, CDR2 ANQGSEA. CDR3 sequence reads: CSVGGLDRGHNYGYTF.

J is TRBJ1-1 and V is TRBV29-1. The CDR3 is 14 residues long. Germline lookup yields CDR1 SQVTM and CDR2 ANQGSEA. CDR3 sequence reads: CSVGEVVMNTEAFF.

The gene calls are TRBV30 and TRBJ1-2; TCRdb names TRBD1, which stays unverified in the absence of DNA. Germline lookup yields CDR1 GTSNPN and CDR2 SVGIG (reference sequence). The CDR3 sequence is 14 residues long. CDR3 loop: CAWIGAGGPEGYTF. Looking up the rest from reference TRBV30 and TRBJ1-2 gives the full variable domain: SQTIHQWPATLVQPVGSPLSLECTVEGTSNPNLYWYRQAAGRGLQLLFYSVGIGQISSEVPQNLSASRPQDRQFILSSKKLLLSDSGFYLCAWIGAGGPEGYTFGSGTRLTVV.

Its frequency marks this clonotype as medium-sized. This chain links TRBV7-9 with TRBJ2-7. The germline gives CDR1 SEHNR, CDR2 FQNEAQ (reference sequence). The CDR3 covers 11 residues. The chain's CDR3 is CASSPENEQYF.

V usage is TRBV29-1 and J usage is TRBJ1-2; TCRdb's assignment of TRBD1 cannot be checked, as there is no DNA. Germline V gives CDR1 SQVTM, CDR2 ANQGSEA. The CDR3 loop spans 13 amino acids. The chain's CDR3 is CSASDRGGYGYTF.

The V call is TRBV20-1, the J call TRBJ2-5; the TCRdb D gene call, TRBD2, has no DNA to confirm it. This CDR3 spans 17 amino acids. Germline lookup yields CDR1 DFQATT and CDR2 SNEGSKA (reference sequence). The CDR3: CSARSDPTSGRRATQYF.

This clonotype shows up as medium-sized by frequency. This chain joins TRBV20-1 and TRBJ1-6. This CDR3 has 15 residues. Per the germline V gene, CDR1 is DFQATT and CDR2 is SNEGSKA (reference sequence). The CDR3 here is CSAREEFLTNSPLHF.

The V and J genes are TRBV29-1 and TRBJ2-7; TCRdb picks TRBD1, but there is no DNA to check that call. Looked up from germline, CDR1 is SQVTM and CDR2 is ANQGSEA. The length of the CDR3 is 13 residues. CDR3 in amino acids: CSVEKDILYEQYF.

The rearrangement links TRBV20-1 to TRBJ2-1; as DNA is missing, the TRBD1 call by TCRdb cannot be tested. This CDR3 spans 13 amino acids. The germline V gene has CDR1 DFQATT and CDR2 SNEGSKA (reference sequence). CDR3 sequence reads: CSARGTLYNEQFF.